A single sample is the source of the 32 T cell receptor beta chains below, sequenced in a study of blood T cell repertoires in COVID-19. The assay was immunoSEQ multiplex PCR, and TCRdb's table has in-frame clones only and misses some. The sample contains 350,000 to 450,000 clones, roughly 92% of which appear only once. The sequenced sample consisted of PBMCs or T cells enriched from blood (not recorded which). Source of these receptors: a woman aged 35 to 49 who had been exposed to COVID-19.

This chain links TRBV6-4 with TRBJ2-3, with a tentative D call TRBD2 (5 bases). Per the germline V gene, CDR1 is MRHNA and CDR2 is SNTAGT. The length of the CDR3 is 15 residues. V gave up 9 bases and J gave up 4 bases, with 20 bases separating them. The CDR3 sequence is CASASAPTGADTQYF. CDR3 sequence (DNA): TGTGCCAGTGCCTCTGCTCCCACCGGGGCAGATACGCAGTATTTT.

This rearrangement joins TRBV7-2 to TRBJ1-1; D remains unclear. This CDR3 spans 12 amino acids. Germline V gene sequence: CDR1 SGHTA, CDR2 FQGNSA. V was pared by 3 bases and J by 4 bases, with 6 bases between. The CDR3 here is CASSFTTTEAFF. CDR3 in DNA: TGTGCCAGCAGCTTCACAACCACTGAAGCTTTCTTT.

The chain joins TRBV5-4 to TRBJ2-7; perhaps TRBD2 as D (7 bases). The CDR3 has 14 residues. Germline CDR1 reads SGHNT; CDR2 reads YYREEE (reference sequence). Trimming took 4 bases from V and 3 from J, leaving 14 bases between them. CDR3 sequence: CASSQGGGLYEQYF. DNA of the CDR3: TGTGCCAGCAGCCAGGGAGGGGGGCTCTACGAGCAGTACTTC.

The V gene is TRBV5-5, the J gene TRBJ1-2; TRBD1 matches at 7 bases. The CDR3 runs 15 residues. The junction had 3 bases not matched to a gene; V was cut back by 1 base and J by 0 bases. From germline, CDR1 is SGHKS and CDR2 YYEKEE (reference sequence). The CDR3 loop reads CASSLITGANYGYTF. The CDR3 nucleotides are TGTGCCAGCAGCTTGATTACAGGGGCTAACTATGGCTACACCTTC.

This clone was picked up a small number of times. V and J are TRBV19 and TRBJ1-1; a possible D gene is TRBD1 (6 bases). The CDR3 covers 16 residues. Trimming removed 5 bases from V and 0 bases from J, with 16 bases in between. Looked up from germline, CDR1 is LNHDA and CDR2 is SQIVND (reference sequence). Here the CDR3 DNA reads TGTGCCAGTAGTTACCTATCCGGGACACTGAACACTGAAGCTTTCTTT. Its translation: CASSYLSGTLNTEAFF.

There are a few counts of this clone. The genes are TRBV12-3 or TRBV12-4 and TRBJ1-5; D ambiguous. The CDR3 spans 13 residues. V shed 10 bases and J shed 0 bases, with 10 bases lying between them. The CDR3 DNA follows: TGTGCCATCCTGGGCCTTAGCAATCAGCCCCAGCATTTT. Its translation is CAILGLSNQPQHF.

This clone was detected a few times. This chain joins TRBV6-4 and TRBJ1-1, with TRBD1 as a possible D gene (5 bases). CDR1 is MRHNA, CDR2 SNTAGT, per germline. V dropped 6 bases and J dropped 2 bases, with 10 bases sitting between them. The length of the CDR3 is 13 residues. The CDR3 DNA is TGTGCCAGCAGAGTGCAGGGTAACACTGAAGCTTTCTTT. Translating gives CASRVQGNTEAFF.

Turning to this clone: Different DNA sequences within this sample yield the same CDR3. The chain employs TRBV18 and TRBJ1-1; no firm D call. V shed 3 bases and J shed 1 base, with 9 bases lying between them. This CDR3 is 14 amino acids long. From germline, CDR1 is KGHSH and CDR2 LQKENI. CDR3 DNA: TGTGCCAGCTCACCGTCCCAGGCGAACACTGAAGCTTTCTTT. This encodes CASSPSQANTEAFF.

This chain connects TRBV19 to TRBJ1-1; 8 bases fit TRBD1. J gave up 6 bases and V 4 bases, and 10 bases lay outside the gene matches. The germline CDR1 and CDR2 sequences are LNHDA and SQIVND (reference sequence). The CDR3 loop spans 15 amino acids. The CDR3 DNA is TGTGCCAGTAGTAAAGTCGCAGGGGGCTTATCTGAAGCTTTCTTT. Translation: CASSKVAGGLSEAFF.

In this sample, this clone turned up a few times. The V call is TRBV4-3, the J call TRBJ2-4; no definite D call. V shed 5 bases and J shed 0 bases, with 11 bases lying between them. Germline V lookup: CDR1 LGHNA, CDR2 YSLEER. The CDR3 is made up of 15 amino acids. This chain's CDR3 is CASSRDILAKNIQYF. CDR3 coding DNA: TGCGCCAGCAGCAGAGATATCCTAGCCAAAAACATTCAGTACTTC.

J is TRBJ2-4 and V is TRBV15, with D unresolved. Germline CDR1 and CDR2: LNHNV and YYDKDF (reference sequence). The CDR3 runs 16 residues. The V gene lost 5 bases and the J gene lost 1 base, with 15 bases spanning the gap. The CDR3 sequence: CATSGNSMDAKNIQYF. In DNA, the CDR3 is TGTGCCACCAGCGGAAATAGCATGGATGCCAAAAACATTCAGTACTTC.

The chain uses TRBV2 and TRBJ1-2; no clear D. CDR1 is SNHLY and CDR2 is FYNNEI in the germline V gene. Trimming stripped 10 bases from V and 4 bases from J, with 10 bases between. The length of the CDR3 is 11 residues. CDR3 bases: TGTGCCACCGCTGGCGGCTATGGCTACACCTTC. Residues: CATAGGYGYTF.

V is TRBV19 and J is TRBJ1-2; 9 nucleotides match TRBD1. The J segment lost 7 bases and the V segment lost 4 bases, leaving 10 bases of the junction unmatched. In germline, CDR1 is LNHDA, CDR2 SQIVND (reference sequence). This CDR3 region has 15 residues. In nucleotides, the CDR3 is TGTGCCAGTAGTAATTGGGACAGGGAGGAAGGTGGCTACACCTTC. Translation gives CASSNWDREEGGYTF.

The chain has TRBV7-5 and TRBJ2-1; the D call TRBD1 from the table was never checked on the DNA. TRBV7-5 is a listed pseudogene. CDR3 length: 14 residues. The CDR3 bases are TGTGTCAGAAGCTGCTACAGGGTAGGTGATGAGCAGTTCTTC. Translation gives CVRSCYRVGDEQFF.

Only one count was recorded for this clone. The chain carries TRBV30 and TRBJ1-5; no clear D. CDR3 length equals 13 residues. Germline V gene lookup returns CDR1 GTSNPN and CDR2 SVGIG (reference sequence). Trimming removed 0 bases from V and 5 bases from J, with 8 bases in between. CDR3 region: CAWSVLMDQPQHF. DNA of the CDR3: TGTGCCTGGAGTGTACTAATGGATCAGCCCCAGCATTTT.

The rearrangement links TRBV19 to TRBJ1-6, with 10 bases fitting TRBD1. This CDR3 has 15 residues. CDR1 is LNHDA and CDR2 is SQIVND in the germline V gene (reference sequence). The trim removed 5 bases at V and 6 bases at J, leaving 4 bases unmatched. In nucleotides, the CDR3 is TGTGCCAGTAGTCAAGACAGGGGGCTTAATTCACCCCTCCACTTT. This translates into CASSQDRGLNSPLHF.

The rearrangement links TRBV5-1 to TRBJ1-2, with 8 bases that match TRBD1. The V gene end was trimmed by 4 bases and the J gene end by 6 bases; junction bases not matched to a gene: 11. The CDR3 is 15 amino acids. The germline V gene has CDR1 SGHRS and CDR2 YFSETQ. The CDR3 region has the DNA TGCGCCAGCAGCCCCGACAGGGGCGTATTTGATGGCTACACCTTC. Translation gives CASSPDRGVFDGYTF. The full variable domain, completed using reference TRBV5-1 and TRBJ1-2, is KAGVTQTPRYLIKTRGQQVTLSCSPISGHRSVSWYQQTPGQGLQFLFEYFSETQRNKGNFPGRFSGRQFSNSRSEMNVSTLELGDSALYLCASSPDRGVFDGYTFGSGTRLTVV.

The rearrangement uses TRBV5-6 and TRBJ1-1; D gene unclear. The V end was cut by 0 bases, the J end by 3 bases, with 9 bases between. Germline lookup yields CDR1 SGHDT and CDR2 YYEEEE. The CDR3 covers 14 residues. The CDR3 nucleotides read TGTGCCAGCAGCTTGGCAGCGGGAGACACTGAAGCTTTCTTT. It codes for CASSLAAGDTEAFF.

The chain combines TRBV19 with TRBJ2-1; 8 bases map to TRBD1. The CDR3 has 16 amino acids. Germline trimming cut 9 bases from V and 8 bases from J; bases unmatched to any gene: 18. Germline V gives CDR1 LNHDA, CDR2 SQIVND (reference sequence). CDR3 protein: CASPLDPRQGMDEQFF. The CDR3 region has the DNA TGTGCCAGCCCCCTAGACCCGAGACAGGGGATGGATGAGCAGTTCTTC. Based on the CDR3 plus reference TRBV19 and TRBJ2-1, the full variable domain is DGGITQSPKYLFRKEGQNVTLSCEQNLNHDAMYWYRQDPGQGLRLIYYSQIVNDFQKGDIAEGYSVSREKKESFPLTVTSAQKNPTAFYLCASPLDPRQGMDEQFFGPGTRLTVL.

The rearrangement links TRBV7-8 to TRBJ1-1; D is uncertain. V lost 6 bases to trimming and J lost 0 bases, with 14 bases between them. CDR3 length: 15 amino acids. Looked up from germline, CDR1 is SGHVS and CDR2 is FQNEAQ. The CDR3 DNA reads TGTGCCAGCAGAGGTTCGGGAGTTATGAACACTGAAGCTTTCTTT. Protein: CASRGSGVMNTEAFF.

The table lists this clone with a count of one. The chain links TRBV7-2 to TRBJ1-2; no definite D call. Germline V gene lookup returns CDR1 SGHTA and CDR2 FQGNSA. Between the trimmed V and J ends, which lost 3 bases and 0 bases, there was a span of 8 bases. The CDR3 spans 14 residues. The CDR3 spells CASSLLRANYGYTF. CDR3 nucleotides: TGTGCCAGCAGCTTGTTGCGGGCTAACTATGGCTACACCTTC.

The chain is built from TRBV5-1 and TRBJ2-3; 9 nucleotides align to TRBD2. CDR1 SGHRS and CDR2 YFSETQ come from the germline V gene. The V gene end was trimmed by 0 bases and the J gene end by 6 bases; junction bases not matched to a gene: 8. CDR3 length: 16 residues. The CDR3 loop is CASSLAQLAGPDTQYF. In DNA form, the CDR3 reads TGCGCCAGCAGCTTGGCCCAGCTAGCGGGGCCCGATACGCAGTATTTT.

The chain carries TRBV7-2 and TRBJ1-2; D unresolved. Germline V CDR1 and CDR2: SGHTA, FQGNSA. CDR3 length: 14 amino acids. The V end lost 5 bases, the J end lost 6 bases, and 16 bases lay between the germline ends. The CDR3 reads CASSPPGRADGYTF. The CDR3 region has the DNA TGTGCCAGCAGCCCCCCCGGGCGAGCGGATGGCTACACCTTC. The whole variable domain, filled in from reference TRBV7-2 and TRBJ1-2, reads GAGVSQSPSNKVTEKGKDVELRCDPISGHTALYWYRQSLGQGLEFLIYFQGNSAPDKSGLPSDRFSAERTGGSVSTLTIQRTQQEDSAVYLCASSPPGRADGYTFGSGTRLTVV.

The chain employs TRBV6-5 and TRBJ1-4; 8 positions match TRBD1. The V gene's germline CDR1 is MNHEY and CDR2 SVGAGI. The CDR3 extends over 13 amino acids. Trimming removed 8 bases from V and 6 bases from J; junction bases left unmatched: 5. CDR3 in amino acids: CASRLTGDEKLFF. The CDR3 DNA is TGTGCCAGCCGTTTGACAGGGGATGAAAAACTGTTTTTT.

The chain links TRBV19 to TRBJ2-6; 7 positions match TRBD1. The germline V gene encodes CDR1 LNHDA and CDR2 SQIVND (reference sequence). The ends lost 6 bases at V and 0 bases at J; junction bases unmatched: 2. The CDR3 is 15 amino acids. The CDR3 DNA reads as TGTGCCAGTAGGAGACAGGGCTCTGGGGCCAACGTCCTGACTTTC. It yields the protein CASRRQGSGANVLTF.

On this clone: Within the sample, other DNA sequences also encode this same CDR3. The chain links TRBV5-1 to TRBJ1-1; D gene unclear. The germline V and J ends were trimmed by 2 bases and 5 bases, with 7 bases remaining between them. CDR1 and CDR2 from the germline V gene are SGHRS and YFSETQ. The CDR3 length is 12 residues. Written as DNA, the CDR3 is TGCGCCAGCAGCTTTGGAGGAACTGAAGCTTTCTTT. This sequence encodes CASSFGGTEAFF. Supplemented by reference TRBV5-1 and TRBJ1-1, the full variable domain reads KAGVTQTPRYLIKTRGQQVTLSCSPISGHRSVSWYQQTPGQGLQFLFEYFSETQRNKGNFPGRFSGRQFSNSRSEMNVSTLELGDSALYLCASSFGGTEAFFGQGTRLTVV.

This chain links TRBV30 with TRBJ1-1; TRBD1 agrees at 8 bases. The CDR3 totals 11 residues. The germline V gene has CDR1 GTSNPN and CDR2 SVGIG (reference sequence). The CDR3 reads CAQQGAGEAFF. The CDR3 nucleotides read TGTGCGCAGCAGGGGGCAGGTGAAGCTTTCTTT. Filled out from reference TRBV30 and TRBJ1-1, the complete variable domain reads SQTIHQWPATLVQPVGSPLSLECTVEGTSNPNLYWYRQAAGRGLQLLFYSVGIGQISSEVPQNLSASRPQDRQFILSSKKLLLSDSGFYLCAQQGAGEAFFGQGTRLTVV.

V and J are TRBV29-1 and TRBJ1-5; 8 nucleotides align to TRBD1. CDR3 size: 12 residues. CDR1 is SQVTM and CDR2 is ANQGSEA in the germline V gene. V shed 4 bases and J 5 bases; nucleotides not matched to a gene: 1. CDR3 coding DNA: TGCAGCGTTGCGACAGGGGATCAGCCCCAGCATTTT. As protein: CSVATGDQPQHF.

The chain combines TRBV10-2 with TRBJ2-5, with 9 bases aligning to TRBD2. This CDR3 contains 17 residues. V was clipped by 3 bases and J by 2 bases; unmatched bases: 10. In germline, CDR1 is WSHSY, CDR2 SAAADI. The CDR3 loop reads CASSEYYGTSMQETQYF. The CDR3 DNA is TGCGCCAGCAGTGAATACTACGGGACTAGCATGCAAGAGACCCAGTACTTC.

V gene TRBV25-1 combines with J gene TRBJ1-5, with D hard to call. Germline lookup yields CDR1 MGHDK and CDR2 SYGVNS. The CDR3 has 14 amino acids. V gave up 0 bases and J gave up 1 base, with 4 bases separating them. This CDR3 is CASSEYRSNQPQHF. The CDR3 region has the DNA TGTGCCAGCAGTGAATACAGGAGCAATCAGCCCCAGCATTTT.

This chain uses TRBV6-5 with TRBJ2-7, with TRBD1 identical over 9 bases. Germline values: CDR1 MNHEY, CDR2 SVGAGI. After removal of 6 bases from V and 3 bases from J, the junction contained 6 bases not matched to a gene. The CDR3 runs to 14 residues. In DNA form, the CDR3 reads TGTGCCAGCAGGGCCGGGACAGGGAGCTACGAGCAGTACTTC. Translated, it gives CASRAGTGSYEQYF.

This chain connects TRBV15 to TRBJ1-2, with 9 nucleotides matching TRBD1. The germline gives CDR1 LNHNV, CDR2 YYDKDF (reference sequence). The CDR3 has 15 amino acids. V shed 3 bases, J shed 5 bases, and the junction held 7 bases outside the gene matches. The CDR3 DNA sequence: TGTGCCACCAGCAGCTTACAGGGGGCTGGGTATGGCTACACCTTC. This codes for CATSSLQGAGYGYTF.